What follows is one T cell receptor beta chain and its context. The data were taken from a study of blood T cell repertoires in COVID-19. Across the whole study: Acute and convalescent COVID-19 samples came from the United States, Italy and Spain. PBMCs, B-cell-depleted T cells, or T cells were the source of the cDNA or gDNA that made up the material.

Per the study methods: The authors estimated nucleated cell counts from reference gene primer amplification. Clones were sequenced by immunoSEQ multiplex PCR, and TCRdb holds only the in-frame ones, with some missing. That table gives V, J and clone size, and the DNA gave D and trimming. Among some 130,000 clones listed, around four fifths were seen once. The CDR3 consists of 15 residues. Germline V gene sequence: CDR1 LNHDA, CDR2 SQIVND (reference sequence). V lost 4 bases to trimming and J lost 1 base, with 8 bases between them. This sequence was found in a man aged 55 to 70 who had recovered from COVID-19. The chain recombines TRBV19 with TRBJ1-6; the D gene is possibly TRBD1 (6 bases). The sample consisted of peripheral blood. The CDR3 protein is CASSNDRSYNSPLHF. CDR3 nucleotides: TGTGCCAGTAGTAACGACAGGTCCTATAATTCACCCCTCCACTTT.